This record looks at one T cell receptor beta chain sequence and its context. The sample belongs to a study of blood T cell repertoires in COVID-19. CDR3 length: 13 amino acids. Germline V gives CDR1 SEHNR, CDR2 FQNEAQ (reference sequence). V was shortened by 1 base and J by 4 bases, with 7 bases between the two germline ends. Sequenced by immunoSEQ multiplex PCR; TCRdb stores in-frame clones only, minus some. Among tens of thousands of clones listed, about nine tenths were seen once. V and J are TRBV7-9 and TRBJ1-2, with D unclear. This TCR came from a human donor in a cohort sampled during active COVID-19. Sequencing input: peripheral blood. CDR3 DNA sequence: TGTGCCAGCAGCTTAGGAGTCCTCTATGGCTACACCTTC. Residues: CASSLGVLYGYTF.